One and the same sample provided the 32 T cell receptor beta chains below, sequenced in a study of early T cells in non-severe SARS-CoV-2 infection. TCRdb re-called the 5' RACE reads with MiXCR, one entry per CDR3 protein. This sample has approximately 84,000 distinct CDR3 sequences, with under 15% found just once. Sequencing was performed on whole blood. The source of these receptors is an adult who was a healthcare worker with PCR-confirmed SARS-CoV-2 infection or an uninfected control (not recorded which).

There are a few counts of this clonotype. The chain employs TRBV7-2 and TRBJ1-5; D is perhaps TRBD1 (5 bases). CDR1 SGHTA and CDR2 FQGNSA come from the germline V gene. The CDR3 spans 15 residues. The V end was cut by 1 base, the J end by 3 bases, with 10 bases between. The CDR3 here is CASSLDRGPNQPQHF. CDR3 in DNA: TGTGCCAGCAGCTTAGATCGGGGCCCCAATCAGCCCCAGCATTTT.

The table lists this clonotype with many counts. The gene calls are TRBV18 and TRBJ2-7; TRBD1 agrees at 9 bases. Per the germline V gene, CDR1 is KGHSH and CDR2 is LQKENI. CDR3 length: 16 amino acids. Trimming removed 2 bases from V and 5 bases from J; junction bases left unmatched: 10. The CDR3 region has the DNA TGTGCCAGCTCACCAATGGCGGGACAGGGTTTCAACGAGCAGTACTTC. This translates into CASSPMAGQGFNEQYF.

On this clonotype: This sequence may be a read error, since a much larger clone differs from it by one base. This chain connects TRBV13 to TRBJ2-2; 12 bases agree with TRBD2. CDR1 and CDR2 (germline): PRHDT, FYEKMQ (reference sequence). The ends lost 5 bases at V and 5 bases at J; junction bases unmatched: 9. This CDR3 has 17 residues. The CDR3 bases are TGTGCCAGCAGCGAGACTAGCGGGAGAGGGAGGACCGGGGAGCTGTTTTTT. This gives the protein CASSETSGRGRTGELFF. The variable domain in full, with the rest retrieved from reference TRBV13 and TRBJ2-2, is AAGVIQSPRHLIKEKRETATLKCYPIPRHDTVYWYQQGPGQDPQFLISFYEKMQSDKGSIPDRFSAQQFSDYHSELNMSSLELGDSALYFCASSETSGRGRTGELFFGEGSRLTVL.

This clonotype was counted a few times. The chain is built from TRBV29-1 and TRBJ2-5; 8 nucleotides line up with TRBD1. This CDR3 region has 13 residues. The germline V gene has CDR1 SQVTM and CDR2 ANQGSEA. V shed 8 bases and J 4 bases; nucleotides not matched to a gene: 9. The CDR3 region is CSTVGQEVETQYF. In nucleotides, the CDR3 is TGCAGCACGGTGGGACAGGAGGTAGAGACCCAGTACTTC.

The rearrangement links TRBV12-3 or TRBV12-4 to TRBJ2-1, with D perhaps assigned TRBD1 or TRBD2 (6 bases each). This CDR3 contains 15 residues. Trimming pared 4 bases from V and 7 bases from J, leaving 17 bases between. The CDR3 sequence: CASSSFPEGENEQFF. The CDR3 DNA follows: TGTGCCAGCAGTTCTTTTCCGGAGGGGGAAAATGAGCAGTTCTTC.

The chain uses TRBV6-1 and TRBJ2-6; no clear D. V lost 7 bases, J lost 4 bases, and 14 bases lay in between. CDR1 is MNHNS, CDR2 SASEGT, per germline. The CDR3 consists of 15 residues. The CDR3 coding sequence is TGTGCCAGCAATATAGGGTCGACCGGGGCCAACGTCCTGACTTTC. Protein product: CASNIGSTGANVLTF.

Points on this clonotype: With a much larger clone just one base away, this may be a read error. The chain employs TRBV5-1 and TRBJ2-2; 9 bases map to TRBD2. This CDR3 is built from 14 residues. Germline V gene data show CDR1 as SGHRS and CDR2 as YFSETQ. The V and J ends lost 8 bases and 8 bases, in that order; junction bases with no gene match: 10. CDR3 DNA: TGCGCCAGGATAGGTAGCGGGAGTACTGGGGAGCTGTTTTTT. Its translation is CARIGSGSTGELFF. The entire variable domain, with the rest obtained from reference TRBV5-1 and TRBJ2-2, is as follows: KAGVTQTPRYLIKTRGQQVTLSCSPISGHRSVSWYQQTPGQGLQFLFEYFSETQRNKGNFPGRFSGRQFSNSRSEMNVSTLELGDSALYLCARIGSGSTGELFFGEGSRLTVL.

This clonotype was seen more than once but under ten times. The genes are TRBV7-9 and TRBJ2-7; D might be TRBD1 (6 bases). Germline V gene data show CDR1 as SEHNR and CDR2 as FQNEAQ (reference sequence). The CDR3 is made up of 13 amino acids. Trimming left V 4 bases short and J 2 bases short, with 9 bases between. In DNA, the CDR3 is TGTGCCAGCAGCTCGACAGGAACCTACGAGCAGTACTTC. Protein sequence: CASSSTGTYEQYF. The full variable domain, completed using reference TRBV7-9 and TRBJ2-7, is DTGVSQNPRHKITKRGQNVTFRCDPISEHNRLYWYRQTLGQGPEFLTYFQNEAQLEKSRLLSDRFSAERPKGSFSTLEIQRTEQGDSAMYLCASSSTGTYEQYFGPGTRLTVT.

This clonotype was counted at least ten times. The chain joins TRBV11-2 to TRBJ2-1; 7 bases align to TRBD2. The CDR3 sequence is 15 residues long. Germline V lookup: CDR1 SGHAT, CDR2 FQNNGV. V lost 3 bases to trimming and J lost 12 bases; unmatched junction nucleotides: 14. The CDR3 region has the DNA TGTGCCAGCAGCTTGGACTTCCCAGGGAGGGCTGGGCAGTTCTTC. This encodes CASSLDFPGRAGQFF.

The chain links TRBV28 to TRBJ1-2; 10 bases agree with TRBD1. Germline assignment: CDR1 MDHEN and CDR2 SYDVKM. Trimming at V came to 6 bases and at J to 1 base, leaving 2 bases not matched to a gene. The CDR3 loop spans 14 amino acids. Here the CDR3 DNA reads TGTGCCAGCAGGGGGACAGGGGTTAACTATGGCTACACCTTC. This sequence encodes CASRGTGVNYGYTF.

This clonotype turned up a few times. This chain joins TRBV5-6 and TRBJ1-5; no reliable D call. The CDR3 loop spans 13 amino acids. The ends were cut back, 0 bases at V and 3 bases at J, with 4 bases in the middle. Germline CDR1 is SGHDT and CDR2 is YYEEEE. CDR3 DNA: TGTGCCAGCAGCTTGGGGAACAATCAGCCCCAGCATTTT. This codes for CASSLGNNQPQHF.

The rearrangement joins TRBV6-5 to TRBJ2-7; TRBD2 aligns across 11 bases. The CDR3 spans 16 residues. In germline, CDR1 is MNHEY, CDR2 SVGAGI. The V and J ends lost 0 bases and 0 bases, in that order; junction bases with no gene match: 1. CDR3 amino acids: CASSYSTSGSSYEQYF. CDR3 nucleotides: TGTGCCAGCAGTTACTCCACTAGCGGGAGCTCCTACGAGCAGTACTTC.

This clonotype has just a few counts. This chain joins TRBV4-3 and TRBJ2-2; no reliable D call. The length of the CDR3 is 14 residues. From germline, CDR1 is LGHNA and CDR2 YSLEER. Trimming cost V 4 bases and J 1 base, with 7 bases left between them. The CDR3 DNA follows: TGCGCCAGCAGCCCTTCGGTGAACACCGGGGAGCTGTTTTTT. This encodes CASSPSVNTGELFF.

The sample holds a few counts of this clonotype. The rearrangement uses TRBV13 and TRBJ2-3; 7 positions match TRBD2. V was clipped by 10 bases and J by 4 bases; unmatched bases: 11. The CDR3 is 14 residues long. Germline V gives CDR1 PRHDT, CDR2 FYEKMQ (reference sequence). The CDR3 here is CATKRRELADTQYF. The CDR3 nucleotides are TGTGCCACCAAACGGCGGGAGTTGGCAGATACGCAGTATTTT.

This clonotype was seen only a few times. V is TRBV28 and J is TRBJ2-1; TRBD1 matches 12 bases. The CDR3 covers 13 residues. V trimming: 9 bases; J trimming: 10 bases; junction bases outside the gene matches: 7. CDR1 is MDHEN and CDR2 is SYDVKM in the germline V gene. Written as DNA, the CDR3 is TGTGCCAGTGGGACAGGGGGCTTTCGGGAGCAGTTCTTC. Amino acids: CASGTGGFREQFF.

The chain is built from TRBV4-1 and TRBJ2-7; TRBD2 aligns across 13 bases. Germline lookup yields CDR1 MGHRA and CDR2 YSYEKL. The CDR3 consists of 15 residues. The junction had 2 bases not matched to a gene; V was cut back by 4 bases and J by 2 bases. The CDR3 DNA is TGCGCCAGCAGCCGAGGGACTAGCGGGGCCTACGAGCAGTACTTC. Protein product: CASSRGTSGAYEQYF.

The chain recombines TRBV5-4 with TRBJ2-3; D is unclear. The germline CDR1 and CDR2 sequences are SGHNT and YYREEE (reference sequence). This CDR3 has 13 residues. The V end was cut by 4 bases, the J end by 4 bases, with 10 bases between. CDR3 sequence: CASSGIASDTQYF. The CDR3 DNA reads as TGTGCCAGCAGCGGGATCGCGTCAGATACGCAGTATTTT.

J is TRBJ2-1 and V is TRBV23-1, with 14 bases aligning to TRBD2. TRBV23-1 is an open reading frame whose function is uncertain. The V gene end was trimmed by 0 bases and the J gene end by 7 bases; junction bases not matched to a gene: 14. The CDR3 sequence is 20 residues long. The CDR3 loop reads CASSQSIRGVGTSGSNEQFF. The CDR3 region has the DNA TGCGCCAGCAGTCAATCGATAAGGGGAGTAGGGACTAGCGGGAGTAATGAGCAGTTCTTC.

The chain has TRBV9 and TRBJ1-1; possibly TRBD1 for D (5 bases). This CDR3 has 13 residues. V was clipped by 4 bases and J by 6 bases, with 13 bases between them. Germline V gene lookup returns CDR1 SGDLS and CDR2 YYNGEE. The CDR3 here is CASSPRGRAEAFF. CDR3 nucleotides: TGTGCCAGCAGCCCTCGGGGGAGGGCTGAAGCTTTCTTT.

The rearrangement uses TRBV21-1 and TRBJ2-4. TRBV21-1 corresponds to a pseudogene. CDR3 length: 17 residues. CDR3 residues: CASSPTVTFKAKNIQYF. The CDR3 nucleotides read TGTGCCAGCAGCCCCACCGTGACGTTTAAAGCCAAAAACATTCAGTACTTC.

This clonotype was counted many times. CDR3 in amino acids: CASSVPISGRGTYGYTF. The DNA of the CDR3 is TGTGCCAGCAGCGTTCCGATTTCAGGGAGGGGGACCTATGGCTACACCTTC. The J gene is TRBJ1-2, the V gene TRBV9; weak D call: TRBD1 (6 bases). CDR3 length: 17 amino acids. V was cut by 2 bases and J by 4 bases, with 21 bases left in between. Looked up from germline, CDR1 is SGDLS and CDR2 is YYNGEE.

The chain has TRBV20-1 and TRBJ1-1; D is undetermined. Trimming cost V 5 bases and J 1 base, with 11 bases left between them. Germline CDR1 and CDR2: DFQATT and SNEGSKA (reference sequence). This CDR3 region has 13 residues. The CDR3 here is CSARGGPNTEAFF. CDR3 coding DNA: TGCAGTGCTCGTGGCGGGCCGAACACTGAAGCTTTCTTT.

The V call is TRBV28, the J call TRBJ2-6; possible D gene TRBD2, 5 bases. The CDR3 is made up of 16 amino acids. Germline CDR1 reads MDHEN; CDR2 reads SYDVKM. V lost 2 bases to trimming and J lost 2 bases, with 10 bases between them. Written as DNA, the CDR3 is TGTGCCAGCAGTTTACGAGTCGGGGCTGGGGCCAACGTCCTGACTTTC. Its translation: CASSLRVGAGANVLTF.

This rearrangement joins TRBV11-2 to TRBJ2-1; D perhaps matches TRBD2 (5 bases). The CDR3 totals 16 residues. Deletions cut 4 bases from V and 7 bases from J, with 20 bases between. The germline CDR1 and CDR2 sequences are SGHAT and FQNNGV. The CDR3 sequence: CASSSRLASRENEQFF. The CDR3 nucleotides are TGTGCCAGCAGCTCCCGGCTGGCTAGCAGAGAGAATGAGCAGTTCTTC.

The chain couples TRBV6-1 to TRBJ2-7; TRBD2 might be the D (5 bases). The V end lost 8 bases, the J end lost 2 bases, and 16 bases lay between the germline ends. This CDR3 spans 14 amino acids. Per the germline V gene, CDR1 is MNHNS and CDR2 is SASEGT. This CDR3 is CASRGLRTPYEQYF. As DNA, the CDR3 is TGTGCCAGCCGAGGACTCCGAACCCCCTACGAGCAGTACTTC.

This clonotype has ten or more counts. The chain links TRBV29-1 to TRBJ1-2, with 7 bases identical to TRBD1. The CDR3 totals 13 residues. V lost 6 bases to trimming and J lost 8 bases; unmatched junction nucleotides: 12. Germline values: CDR1 SQVTM, CDR2 ANQGSEA. The CDR3, as DNA: TGCAGCGTCGGACTAGGGGGCGCGGTCGGCTACACCTTC. This encodes CSVGLGGAVGYTF. Variable domain in full (rest from reference TRBV29-1 and TRBJ1-2): SAVISQKPSRDICQRGTSLTIQCQVDSQVTMMFWYRQQPGQSLTLIATANQGSEATYESGFVIDKFPISRPNLTFSTLTVSNMSPEDSSIYLCSVGLGGAVGYTFGSGTRLTVV.

V usage is TRBV23-1 and J usage is TRBJ2-1; D gene ambiguous. TRBV23-1 is designated an ORF whose function remains uncertain. Trimming removed 3 bases from V and 10 bases from J, with 13 bases in between. The CDR3 is 13 amino acids. The CDR3 protein is CASSHPARREQFF. DNA for the CDR3: TGCGCCAGCAGTCACCCTGCACGACGGGAGCAGTTCTTC.

J is TRBJ2-3 and V is TRBV14, with 7 bases fitting TRBD2. V shed 0 bases and J 7 bases; nucleotides not matched to a gene: 13. Germline V gene lookup returns CDR1 SGHDN and CDR2 FVKESK. This CDR3 comprises 17 residues. The CDR3 protein is CASSQDNGNRLAYTQYF. The CDR3 DNA reads as TGTGCCAGCAGCCAAGATAATGGGAACAGACTAGCCTATACGCAGTATTTT.

This clonotype occurred a few times. V gene TRBV7-8 combines with J gene TRBJ2-1; 7 nucleotides agree with TRBD2. V lost 3 bases to trimming and J lost 4 bases; unmatched junction nucleotides: 6. Germline V gene sequence: CDR1 SGHVS, CDR2 FQNEAQ. The CDR3 consists of 15 residues. CDR3 region: CASSLGREWYNEQFF. For the CDR3, the DNA is TGTGCCAGCAGCTTGGGGCGGGAGTGGTACAATGAGCAGTTCTTC.

This clonotype was counted many times. The CDR3: CASSLAKREGGEQFF. The CDR3 DNA follows: TGCGCCAGCAGCTTGGCAAAGCGGGAGGGCGGTGAGCAGTTCTTC. The chain recombines TRBV5-1 with TRBJ2-1; 10 bases line up with TRBD2. CDR1 SGHRS and CDR2 YFSETQ come from the germline V gene. This CDR3 is built from 15 residues. V shed 0 bases, J shed 9 bases, and the junction held 6 bases outside the gene matches.

Ten or more counts support this clonotype. The gene calls are TRBV7-8 and TRBJ1-5; TRBD1 matches 9 bases. The CDR3 contains 15 residues. V lost 5 bases and J lost 4; bases outside the gene matches: 6. CDR1 is SGHVS, CDR2 FQNEAQ, per germline. CDR3 loop: CASSLNRGLNQPQHF. Here the CDR3 DNA reads TGTGCCAGCAGCCTAAACAGGGGGCTAAATCAGCCCCAGCATTTT. Complete variable domain (other parts from reference TRBV7-8 and TRBJ1-5): GAGVSQSPRYKVAKRGQDVALRCDPISGHVSLFWYQQALGQGPEFLTYFQNEAQLDKSGLPSDRFFAERPEGSVSTLKIQRTQQEDSAVYLCASSLNRGLNQPQHFGDGTRLSIL.

The gene calls are TRBV18 and TRBJ1-1; no reliable D call. Germline V lookup: CDR1 KGHSH, CDR2 LQKENI. Trimming removed 3 bases at V and 4 bases at J, with 15 bases between. The CDR3 has 15 amino acids. This CDR3 is CASSPPGGMSTEAFF. Here the CDR3 DNA reads TGTGCCAGCTCACCCCCAGGTGGTATGAGCACTGAAGCTTTCTTT.